These T cell receptor beta chains were read from a single sample in a study of T cell repertoires in aging, cancer and after chemotherapy. TCRdb called the multiplex PCR reads again in MiXCR, with one record for every CDR3 protein. The sample lists about 11,000 distinct CDR3 sequences, 20% to 30% seen once, with about 2.1% in the top ten. The sequenced sample consisted of blood. The receptors shown here come from a human donor in good health. Each CDR3 is given with its conserved first and last residue. A D gene is named only where the DNA matches it firmly. Some rows have no size entry. The others give once, few or many, or a class for an expanded clone.

D gene	V gene	J gene	clone size	CDR3 DNA	CDR3 protein
TRBD1	TRBV12-3/TRBV12-4	TRBJ1-1	few	TGTGCCAGCAGCCCCGGGACAGGGTGGACTGAAGCTTTCTTT	CASSPGTGWTEAFF
-	TRBV21-1	TRBJ1-2	few	TGTGCCACCTCCCCTCATGGCTACACCTTC	CATSPHGYTF
-	TRBV9	TRBJ2-3	-	TGTGCCAGCAGCGTAGCGGCTAGGTGGAGCACAGATACGCAGTATTTT	CASSVAARWSTDTQYF
-	TRBV27	TRBJ1-1	few	TGTGCCAGCAGTCCAAACCCTTCAGGGGCGGCTGAAGCTTTCTTT	CASSPNPSGAAEAFF
TRBD1	TRBV6-5	TRBJ1-1	medium-sized	TGTGCCAGCAGTTATGCCCGGACAGGGAATGAAGCTTTCTTT	CASSYARTGNEAFF
-	TRBV20-1	TRBJ1-1	medium-sized	TGCAGTGCAGAGGGACGAGACACTGAAGCTTTCTTT	CSAEGRDTEAFF
TRBD2	TRBV15	TRBJ2-7	medium-sized	TGTGCCACCAGCAGACATAAGCGGGGGACCTCCTACGAGCAGTACTTC	CATSRHKRGTSYEQYF
-	TRBV19	TRBJ2-3	-	TGTGCCAGTAGTCGCAGGGGCGACACAGATACGCAGTATTTT	CASSRRGDTDTQYF
-	TRBV5-6	TRBJ1-2	-	TGTGCCAGCAGCTTGACAGGGCGGTACCTCTATGGCTACACCTTC	CASSLTGRYLYGYTF
TRBD1	TRBV5-5	TRBJ1-2	-	TGTGCCAGCAGCTTGGGGGACAGGGCGGTCGGCTACACCTTC	CASSLGDRAVGYTF
TRBD1	TRBV28	TRBJ1-1	once	TGTGCCAGCCCCGATCCGCCAGGGGGAGGGAGCACTGAAGCTTTCTTT	CASPDPPGGGSTEAFF
-	TRBV19	TRBJ1-6	medium-sized	TGTGCCAGTAGTACTCAGCAAAATTCACCCCTCCACTTT	CASSTQQNSPLHF
TRBD1	TRBV5-1	TRBJ2-3	-	TGCGCCAGCAGCCCCGACAGGGTAAGGCCAGATACGCAGTATTTT	CASSPDRVRPDTQYF
TRBD1	TRBV20-1	TRBJ2-3	-	TGCAGTGCTACAGACAGGGACACAGATACGCAGTATTTT	CSATDRDTDTQYF
-	TRBV10-3	TRBJ2-3	-	TGTGCCATCAGTGAGATGGCGGGGGCCGGCACAGATACGCAGTATTTT	CAISEMAGAGTDTQYF
-	TRBV6-1	TRBJ1-2	medium-sized	TGTGCCAGCAGAGTGGGGGGCGCGGACTATGGCTACACCTTC	CASRVGGADYGYTF
TRBD1	TRBV5-6	TRBJ1-2	medium-sized	TGTGCCAGCAGTGCAGGGGGCGGTGGCTACACCTTC	CASSAGGGGYTF
-	TRBV6-1	TRBJ2-7	-	TGTGCCAGCAGTGAAGGGCCGATTACGGGCTACGAGCAGTACTTC	CASSEGPITGYEQYF
-	TRBV7-9	TRBJ2-7	few	TGTGCCAGCAGCTCCGAGGAACGCTACGAGCAGTACTTC	CASSSEERYEQYF
-	TRBV18	TRBJ2-6	-	TGTGCCAGCTCAAGTTTATCGGGCTCTGGGGCCAACGTCCTGACTTTC	CASSSLSGSGANVLTF
-	TRBV25-1	TRBJ1-1	few	TGTGCCAGCAGTAAAGGGGCAGGGAGGGCTTTCTTT	CASSKGAGRAFF
-	TRBV10-3	TRBJ2-5	few	TGTGCCACCCGACTACCCCAGAGGGAGACCCAGTACTTC	CATRLPQRETQYF
TRBD1	TRBV19	TRBJ1-4	medium-sized	TGTGCCAGTAGTACGACAGGGAATGAAAAACTGTTTTTT	CASSTTGNEKLFF
TRBD2	TRBV20-1	TRBJ2-5	-	TGCAGTGCTAGAGTGACTAGCGGGGGGTTTCCCCAAGAGACCCAGTACTTC	CSARVTSGGFPQETQYF
-	TRBV20-1	TRBJ1-3	medium-sized	TGCAGTGCTATCTCTGGAAACACCATATATTTT	CSAISGNTIYF
-	TRBV6-2/TRBV6-3	TRBJ2-5	few	TGTGCCAGCACTCCGTCGGGACGGATTAAAGAGACCCAGTACTTC	CASTPSGRIKETQYF
-	TRBV18	TRBJ1-1	few	TGTGCCACCTTCCAATCCGACACTGAAGCTTTCTTT	CATFQSDTEAFF
-	TRBV7-2	TRBJ2-5	-	TGTGCCAGCAGCTCAACATCCCTCCGGGGGCTTGGTGAGACCCAGTACTTC	CASSSTSLRGLGETQYF
-	TRBV13	TRBJ2-4	-	TGTGCCAGCAGACGACTCGCGACCAAAAACATTCAGTACTTC	CASRRLATKNIQYF
-	TRBV7-9	TRBJ2-3	few	TGTGCCAGCAGCCCAGTCCAGGATCGAGATGCGCAGTATTTT	CASSPVQDRDAQYF
TRBD1	TRBV19	TRBJ2-1	medium-sized	TGTGCCACTTCGGACAGGGGGGCCTACAATGAGCAGTTCTTC	CATSDRGAYNEQFF
-	TRBV7-2	TRBJ2-2	few	TGTGCCAGCAGCTTCACATACCCCCCCGGGGGAAGCAACACCGGGGAGCTGTTTTTT	CASSFTYPPGGSNTGELFF
-	TRBV6-6	TRBJ1-2	medium-sized	TGTGCCACCCACACCAAGACCACTGGCTACACCTTC	CATHTKTTGYTF
-	TRBV19	TRBJ1-2	medium-sized	TGTGCCAGTAGTCGCGGACGGACTCCGGGCTACACCTTC	CASSRGRTPGYTF
TRBD1	TRBV5-1	TRBJ1-2	-	TGCGCCAGCAGCTTGGCGGCAGGGGGGGGCTACACCTTC	CASSLAAGGGYTF
-	TRBV6-6	TRBJ1-4	-	TGTGCCAGCAGTTACGGTCACTATGAAAAACTGTTTTTT	CASSYGHYEKLFF
-	TRBV20-1	TRBJ2-5	few	TGCAGTGCTGTTTCCCGTAGGAAGCAAGAGACCCAGTACTTC	CSAVSRRKQETQYF
-	TRBV20-1	TRBJ1-1	medium-sized	TGCAGTGCTAGGGCGGGGAGTCAAGCTTTCTTT	CSARAGSQAFF
TRBD1	TRBV30	TRBJ1-6	-	TGTGCCTTTACGGGACAGTATAATTCACCCCTCCACTTT	CAFTGQYNSPLHF
-	TRBV4-3	TRBJ1-2	-	TGCGCCAGCAGCCAAGGGTTTGCCGGGCAGGGATTCTATGGCTACACCTTC	CASSQGFAGQGFYGYTF